Described below is a single T cell receptor (beta chain) sequence and its context. No antigen is known for it. This sample is drawn from a study of human T cells and chemical hapten exposure. Study-wide context: Skin on the upper inner arm, about 2 cm by about 2 cm in size, was sensitized with 2% DPC. Throughout a study of approximately 5 months, patients underwent weekly scalp administration of diphenylcyclopropenone doses. Notes on the study in general: PT1 expanded TCR counts and patch test score were linked, and their correlation was positive.

TCRdb recomputed calls from the RACE reads with MiXCR, one row per CDR3 protein. Of roughly 100,000 distinct CDR3 sequences in the sample, around 35% are singletons; the top ten hold more than 2.5%. As to time point: patch test 3, about 24 weeks after DPC sensitization. Specified treatment: therapeutic diphenylcyclopropenone sensitization with weekly scalp DPC. CDR1 and CDR2 from the germline V gene are MNHNS and SASEGT. Trimming took 5 bases from V and 0 from J; bases not matched to a gene: 6. This CDR3 has 16 residues. Sequenced material: whole blood, taken in connection with sensitization to the hapten diphenylcyclopropenone (DPC). This TCR derives from a man aged 35 to 55 with alopecia areata. Some clones in this sample may be carry-over from other donors' samples. The chain carries TRBV6-1 and TRBJ2-3, with 9 bases identical to TRBD2. The CDR3 coding sequence is TGTGCCAGCAGTCTGAAGACTAGCGGTAGCACAGATACGCAGTATTTT. Its protein product is CASSLKTSGSTDTQYF.